This T cell receptor beta chain was recorded in a study of vaccination effects on CD4 cells after COVID-19. Study-level background: In the ViraFEST assay, antigen-specific CD4+ clonotypes were identified by expansion after peptide-pool stimulation. Study-level findings and limits: Convalescent patients in the study were few, and early post-infection timepoints were absent. Only 1 of 255 vaccine-induced clones from healthy vaccinees cross-reacted with common cold coronaviruses.

Only a few counts were recorded for this clone. The target antigen is unknown. The method was immunoSEQ multiplex PCR; TCRdb's version includes in-frame clones alone and lacks a portion of them. Altogether approximately 70,000 clones are present, around 70% being singletons, with the ten largest covering about 2%. Scientists isolated CD4+ T cells after a roughly 10-day culture period ended. All participants had two doses of either the BNT162b2 or mRNA-1273 vaccine. Replacing half the medium with IL-2 medium was done on days 3 and 7. Germline CDR1 is WSHSY and CDR2 is SAAADI. V dropped 7 bases and J dropped 10; count of bases not matched to a gene: 12. This CDR3 region has 14 residues.

Sample: CD4+ T cells from PBMCs cultured without peptide, taken after COVID-19 vaccination. The receptor comes from a human donor who received a COVID-19 vaccine. The chain joins TRBV10-2 to TRBJ2-1; 8 bases agree with TRBD2. DNA for the CDR3: TGCGCCAGCACCCCCCGGGTAGCGGGGATAGAGCAGTTCTTC. Protein product: CASTPRVAGIEQFF.